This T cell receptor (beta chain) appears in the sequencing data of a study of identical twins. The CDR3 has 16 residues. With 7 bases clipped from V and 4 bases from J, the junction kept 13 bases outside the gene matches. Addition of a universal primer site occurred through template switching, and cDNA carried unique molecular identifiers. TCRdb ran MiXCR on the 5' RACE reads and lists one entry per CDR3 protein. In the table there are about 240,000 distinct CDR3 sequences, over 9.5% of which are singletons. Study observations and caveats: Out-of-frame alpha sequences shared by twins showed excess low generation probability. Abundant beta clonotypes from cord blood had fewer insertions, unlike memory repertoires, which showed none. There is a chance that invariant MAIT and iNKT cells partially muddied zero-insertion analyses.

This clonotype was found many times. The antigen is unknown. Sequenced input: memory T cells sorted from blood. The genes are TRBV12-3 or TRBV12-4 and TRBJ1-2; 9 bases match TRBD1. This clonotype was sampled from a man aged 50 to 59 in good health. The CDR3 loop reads CASTPPNRGPSYGYTF. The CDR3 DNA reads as TGTGCCAGCACTCCCCCCAACAGGGGGCCCTCCTATGGCTACACCTTC.